What follows describes a single T cell receptor beta chain. Its antigen is currently unknown. The repertoire was sequenced with immunoSEQ multiplex PCR; TCRdb's copy has only in-frame clones and lacks some. The sample shows approximately 300,000 clones, approximately 86% of them seen only once. This record comes from a study of cytomegalovirus exposure and HLA in healthy donors. Study background: The same platform was used for the 120 validation repertoires and the 500 to 700 first-cohort repertoires, a later analysis reported. Study outcomes and limitations: Rare TCR sequences dominated, though some public TCRs recurred in many donors. According to a subsequent analysis, TCR clusters from the first cohort were inclined to appear together in the roughly 120 validation repertoires. Confirmation was obtained in vitro that a few CMV-associated chains are specific for CMV antigens.

J was trimmed by 3 bases and V by 1 base; bases with no gene match: 6. The CDR3 runs to 15 residues. The germline CDR1 and CDR2 sequences are LGHNA and YSLEER. The sample was PBMCs. This TCR was sampled from a young woman in good health and CMV-seropositive. The chain joins TRBV4-3 to TRBJ2-7, with 7 bases identical to TRBD1. Here the CDR3 DNA reads TGCGCCAGCAGCCAAGGGACAGGCCCTTTCTACGAGCAGTACTTC. Encoded protein: CASSQGTGPFYEQYF.